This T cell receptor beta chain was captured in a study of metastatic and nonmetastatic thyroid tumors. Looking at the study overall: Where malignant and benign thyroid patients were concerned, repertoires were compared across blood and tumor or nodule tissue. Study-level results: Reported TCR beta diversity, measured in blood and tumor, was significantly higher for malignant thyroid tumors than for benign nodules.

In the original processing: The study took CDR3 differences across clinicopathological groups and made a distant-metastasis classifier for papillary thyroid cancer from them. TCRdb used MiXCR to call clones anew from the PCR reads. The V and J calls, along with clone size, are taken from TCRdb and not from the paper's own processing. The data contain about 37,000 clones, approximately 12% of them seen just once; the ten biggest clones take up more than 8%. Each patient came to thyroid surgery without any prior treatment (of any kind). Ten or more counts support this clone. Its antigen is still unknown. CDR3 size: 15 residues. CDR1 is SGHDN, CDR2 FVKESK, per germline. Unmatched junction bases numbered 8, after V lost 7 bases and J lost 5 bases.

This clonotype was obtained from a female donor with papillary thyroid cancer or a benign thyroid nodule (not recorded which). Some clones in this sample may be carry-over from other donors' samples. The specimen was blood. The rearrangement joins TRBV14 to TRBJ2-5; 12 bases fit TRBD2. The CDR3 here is CASTTTSGSGETQYF. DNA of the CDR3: TGTGCCAGCACGACGACTAGCGGGAGTGGCGAGACCCAGTACTTC.